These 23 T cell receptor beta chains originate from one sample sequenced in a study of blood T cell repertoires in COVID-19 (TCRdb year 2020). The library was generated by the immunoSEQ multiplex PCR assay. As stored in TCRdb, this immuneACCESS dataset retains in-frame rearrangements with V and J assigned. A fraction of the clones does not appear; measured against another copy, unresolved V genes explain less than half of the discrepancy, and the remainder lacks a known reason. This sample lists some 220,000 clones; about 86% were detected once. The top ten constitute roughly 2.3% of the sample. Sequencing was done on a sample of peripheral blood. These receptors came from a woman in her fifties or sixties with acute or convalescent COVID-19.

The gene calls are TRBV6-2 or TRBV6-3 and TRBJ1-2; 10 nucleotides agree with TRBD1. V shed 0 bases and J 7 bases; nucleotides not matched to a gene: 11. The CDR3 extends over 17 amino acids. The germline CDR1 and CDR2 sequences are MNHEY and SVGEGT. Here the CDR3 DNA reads TGTGCCAGCAGTTACTCCAGAGACAGGGGGCCCCTCCTTGGCTACACCTTC. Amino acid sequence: CASSYSRDRGPLLGYTF.

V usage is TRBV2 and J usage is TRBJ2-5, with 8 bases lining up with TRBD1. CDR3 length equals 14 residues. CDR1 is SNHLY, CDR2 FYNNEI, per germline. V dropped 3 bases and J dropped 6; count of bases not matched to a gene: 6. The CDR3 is CASSETGVKQTQYF. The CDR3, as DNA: TGTGCCAGCAGTGAGACAGGGGTAAAGCAGACCCAGTACTTC.

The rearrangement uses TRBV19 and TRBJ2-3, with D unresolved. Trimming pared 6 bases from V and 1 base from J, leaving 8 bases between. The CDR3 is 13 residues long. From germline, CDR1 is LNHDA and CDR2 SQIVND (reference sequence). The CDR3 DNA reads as TGTGCCAGTAGCTACAGACGCACAGATACGCAGTATTTT. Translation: CASSYRRTDTQYF.

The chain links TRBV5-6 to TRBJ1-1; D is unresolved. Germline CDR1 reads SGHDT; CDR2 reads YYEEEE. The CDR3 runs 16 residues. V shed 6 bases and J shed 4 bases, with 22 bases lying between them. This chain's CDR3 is CASTPKTAGKSTEAFF. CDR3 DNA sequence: TGTGCCAGCACCCCAAAGACGGCGGGGAAAAGCACTGAAGCTTTCTTT.

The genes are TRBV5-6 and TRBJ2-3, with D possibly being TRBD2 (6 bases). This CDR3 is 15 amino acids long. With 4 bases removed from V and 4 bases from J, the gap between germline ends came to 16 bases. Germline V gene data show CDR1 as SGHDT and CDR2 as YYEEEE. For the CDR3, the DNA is TGTGCCAGCAGCCTCCTGGCGTCTAGCGCAGATACGCAGTATTTT. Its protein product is CASSLLASSADTQYF.

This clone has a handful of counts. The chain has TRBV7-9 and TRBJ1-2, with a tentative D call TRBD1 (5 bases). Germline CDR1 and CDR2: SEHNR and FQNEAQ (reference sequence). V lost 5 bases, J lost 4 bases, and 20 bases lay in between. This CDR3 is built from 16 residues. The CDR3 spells CASSPQGEGVAYGYTF. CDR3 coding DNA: TGTGCCAGCAGCCCCCAAGGGGAGGGTGTGGCCTATGGCTACACCTTC.

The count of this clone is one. The CDR3 DNA follows: TGTGCCAGCAGCCCGAGGACAGGGATGGCTTTCTTT. It specifies CASSPRTGMAFF. The chain links TRBV12-3 or TRBV12-4 to TRBJ1-1; 8 bases fit TRBD1. CDR3 length: 12 amino acids. V shed 6 bases and J 11 bases; nucleotides not matched to a gene: 8.

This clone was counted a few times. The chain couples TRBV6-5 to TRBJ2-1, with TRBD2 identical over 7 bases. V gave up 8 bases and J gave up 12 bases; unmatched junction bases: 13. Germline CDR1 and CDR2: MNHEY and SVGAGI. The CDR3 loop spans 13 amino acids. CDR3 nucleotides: TGTGCCAGCTCAGCGGGGCCAACGTACGGGCAGTTCTTC. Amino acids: CASSAGPTYGQFF.

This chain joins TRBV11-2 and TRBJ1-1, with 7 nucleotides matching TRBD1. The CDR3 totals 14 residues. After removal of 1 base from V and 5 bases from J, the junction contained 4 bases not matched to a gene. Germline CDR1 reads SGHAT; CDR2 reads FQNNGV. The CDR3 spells CASSLAGGRTEAFF. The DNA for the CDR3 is TGTGCCAGCAGCTTAGCAGGGGGTAGAACTGAAGCTTTCTTT.

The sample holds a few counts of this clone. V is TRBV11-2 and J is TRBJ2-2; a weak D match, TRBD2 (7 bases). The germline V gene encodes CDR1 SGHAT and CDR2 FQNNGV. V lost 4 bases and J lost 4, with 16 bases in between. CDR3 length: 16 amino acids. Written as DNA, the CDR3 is TGTGCCAGCAGCTCAGCGGGGTTCAGGGGCACCGGGGAGCTGTTTTTT. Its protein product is CASSSAGFRGTGELFF.

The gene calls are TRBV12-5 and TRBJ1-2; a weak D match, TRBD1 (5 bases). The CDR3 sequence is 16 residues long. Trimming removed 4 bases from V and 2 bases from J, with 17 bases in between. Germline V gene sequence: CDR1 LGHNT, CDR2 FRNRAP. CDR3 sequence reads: CASGSHPGGVNYGYTF. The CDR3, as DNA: TGTGCTAGTGGTTCCCACCCTGGGGGGGTCAACTATGGCTACACCTTC.

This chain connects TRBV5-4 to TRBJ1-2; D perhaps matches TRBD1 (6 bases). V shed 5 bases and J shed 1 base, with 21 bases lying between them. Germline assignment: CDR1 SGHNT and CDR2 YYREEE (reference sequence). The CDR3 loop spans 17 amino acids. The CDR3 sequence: CASSPGGQGPFNYGYTF. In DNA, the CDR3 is TGTGCCAGCAGTCCGGGTGGGCAGGGGCCGTTTAACTATGGCTACACCTTC. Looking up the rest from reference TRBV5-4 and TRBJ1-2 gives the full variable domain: ETGVTQSPTHLIKTRGQQVTLRCSSQSGHNTVSWYQQALGQGPQFIFQYYREEENGRGNFPPRFSGLQFPNYSSELNVNALELDDSALYLCASSPGGQGPFNYGYTFGSGTRLTVV.

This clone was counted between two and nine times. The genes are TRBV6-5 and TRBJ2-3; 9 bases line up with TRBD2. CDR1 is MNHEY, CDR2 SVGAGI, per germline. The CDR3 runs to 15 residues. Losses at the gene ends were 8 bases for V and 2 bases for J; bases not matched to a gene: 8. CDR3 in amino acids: CASAGLAGNTDTQYF. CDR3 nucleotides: TGTGCCAGCGCCGGGCTAGCGGGGAACACAGATACGCAGTATTTT.

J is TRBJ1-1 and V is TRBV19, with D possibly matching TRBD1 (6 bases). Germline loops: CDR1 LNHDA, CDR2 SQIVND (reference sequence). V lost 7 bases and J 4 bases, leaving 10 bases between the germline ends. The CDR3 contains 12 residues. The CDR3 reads CASMGGRTEAFF. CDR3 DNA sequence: TGTGCCAGTATGGGGGGGCGCACTGAAGCTTTCTTT.

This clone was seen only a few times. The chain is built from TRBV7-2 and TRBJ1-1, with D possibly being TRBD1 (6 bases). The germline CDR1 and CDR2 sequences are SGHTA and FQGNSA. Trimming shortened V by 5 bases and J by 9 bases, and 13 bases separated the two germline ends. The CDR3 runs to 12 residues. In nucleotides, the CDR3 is TGTGCCAGCAGCCACAGGGTGGGGAAAGCTTTCTTT. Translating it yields CASSHRVGKAFF.

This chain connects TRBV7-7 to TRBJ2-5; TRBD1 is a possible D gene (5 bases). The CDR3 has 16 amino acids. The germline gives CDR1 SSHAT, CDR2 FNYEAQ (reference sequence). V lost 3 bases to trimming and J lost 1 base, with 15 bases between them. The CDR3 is CASSLGPRSGQETQYF. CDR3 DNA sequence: TGTGCCAGCAGCTTGGGGCCAAGAAGTGGCCAAGAGACCCAGTACTTC.

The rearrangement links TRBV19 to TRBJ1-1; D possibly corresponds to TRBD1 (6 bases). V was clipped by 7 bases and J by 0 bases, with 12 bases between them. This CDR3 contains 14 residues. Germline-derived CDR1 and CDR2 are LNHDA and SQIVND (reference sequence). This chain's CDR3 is CASTGAGLNTEAFF. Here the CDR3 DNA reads TGTGCCAGTACAGGGGCAGGGTTGAACACTGAAGCTTTCTTT.

The CDR3 nucleotides read TGTGCCAGCAGCCACGGACTCTTCGCCCTCGAGCAGTACTTC. It translates to CASSHGLFALEQYF. The chain links TRBV11-1 to TRBJ2-7; possibly TRBD2 for D (5 bases). V was cut by 5 bases and J by 6 bases, with 17 bases left in between. The V gene's germline CDR1 is SGHAT and CDR2 FQDESV (reference sequence). The length of the CDR3 is 14 residues.

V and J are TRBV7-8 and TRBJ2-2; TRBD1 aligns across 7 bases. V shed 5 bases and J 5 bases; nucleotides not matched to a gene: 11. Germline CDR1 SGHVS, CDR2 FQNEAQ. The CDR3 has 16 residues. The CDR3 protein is CASSPVDRMVTGELFF. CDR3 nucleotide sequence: TGTGCCAGCAGCCCCGTGGACAGGATGGTGACCGGGGAGCTGTTTTTT.

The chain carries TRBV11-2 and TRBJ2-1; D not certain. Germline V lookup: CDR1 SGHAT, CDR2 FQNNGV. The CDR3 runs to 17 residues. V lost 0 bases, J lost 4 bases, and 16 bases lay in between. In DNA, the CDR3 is TGTGCCAGCAGCTTAGAACCCTTGATCCTATCTTACAATGAGCAGTTCTTC. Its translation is CASSLEPLILSYNEQFF.

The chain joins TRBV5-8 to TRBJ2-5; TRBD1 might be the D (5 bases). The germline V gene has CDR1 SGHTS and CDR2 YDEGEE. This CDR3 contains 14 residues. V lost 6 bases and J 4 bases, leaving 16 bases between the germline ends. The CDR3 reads CASTFAQTAETQYF. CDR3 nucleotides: TGTGCCAGCACCTTTGCCCAGACAGCAGAGACCCAGTACTTC.

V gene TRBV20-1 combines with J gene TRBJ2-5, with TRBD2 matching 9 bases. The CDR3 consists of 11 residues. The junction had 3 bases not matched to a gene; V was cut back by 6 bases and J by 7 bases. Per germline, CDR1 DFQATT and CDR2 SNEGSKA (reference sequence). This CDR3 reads CSARGGVTQYF. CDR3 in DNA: TGCAGTGCCCGCGGGGGGGTGACCCAGTACTTC.

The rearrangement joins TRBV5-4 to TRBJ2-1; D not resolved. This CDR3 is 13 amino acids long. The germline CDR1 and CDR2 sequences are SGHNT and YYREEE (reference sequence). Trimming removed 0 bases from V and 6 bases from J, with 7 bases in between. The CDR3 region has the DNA TGTGCCAGCAGCTTGGGGTCTACCAATGAGCAGTTCTTC. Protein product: CASSLGSTNEQFF. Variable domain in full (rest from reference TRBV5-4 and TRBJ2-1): ETGVTQSPTHLIKTRGQQVTLRCSSQSGHNTVSWYQQALGQGPQFIFQYYREEENGRGNFPPRFSGLQFPNYSSELNVNALELDDSALYLCASSLGSTNEQFFGPGTRLTVL.